This TCR beta chain was retrieved from a study of T cells in Graves' hyperthyroidism and ophthalmopathy (dated by TCRdb to the late 2010s). Background for the entire study: To identify distinguishing TCR V-J signatures, a discovery cohort of 95 to 100 patients was used, comprising roughly 45 with Graves' ophthalmopathy and 57 with stable Graves' hyperthyroidism. Prospective prediction of ophthalmopathy was tested in an independent validation cohort of under 20 hyperthyroidism patients and 17 patients who later progressed to ophthalmopathy. For training and testing, the 80 to 100 patients in the discovery cohort were randomly divided in a 7:3 ratio. Thyroid tissue and blood T-cell repertoires from about six Graves' hyperthyroidism patients were also compared in the study. Following sampling, methimazole starting at 30 mg daily was given to hyperthyroidism patients, and high-dose intravenous methylprednisolone was given to ophthalmopathy patients. The paper reports TCR Vbeta CDR3 sequencing of 130 to 150 peripheral blood samples: 40 or so ophthalmopathy, over 70 hyperthyroidism and around 17 progressor patients. The investigation overall reported the following: Sample size was not statistically predetermined, and investigators were not blinded to group allocation. During validation, the model predicted progression to ophthalmopathy a median of about 6.3 months ahead of onset, with almost 71% sensitivity and 72.22% specificity. Most expanded thyroid clonotypes (frequency above 0.001) were also found in blood, which suggests that blood repertoires may mirror thyroid immune responses. A model built on a 13 V-J signature distinguished ophthalmopathy from stable hyperthyroidism, reaching 85% to 90% sensitivity and about 81% specificity in cross-validation and 80%/75% in testing.

The study excluded patients with uncontrolled infections, other autoimmune diseases, pregnancy or lactation. Diagnoses relied on clinical symptoms, serum thyroxine and TRAb, thyroid ultrasound and orbital computed tomography. Total RNA was extracted with Trizol reagent, and quality was checked on an Agilent 2100 Bioanalyzer. The TCR beta CDR3 regions were amplified from RNA transcripts. The TCR CDR3 was subjected to a first round of RT-PCR using the HTBI primer set and the Qiagen OneStep RT-PCR kit. A second multiplex PCR round built the libraries, followed by size selection and purification. Libraries were sequenced paired-end with 100 bp reads on an Illumina HiSeq2000. Per the authors' processing: SOAPnuke was used to process the raw data, removing reads that contained adapters or uncalled bases, had a mean Phred below 15, or lacked an exact match to the constant primer or identifier. COPE v1.2.5 was used to merge high-quality paired reads, and clonotypes were defined as unique nucleotide sequences. MiTCR v1.1 was used to align clonotypes to the IMGT TRBV, TRBD and TRBJ reference segments. The analysis was restricted to V-J combinations with a frequency above 0.0001, which together covered just over 99% of the repertoires. The TCS score was defined as the ratio of F50 (clonal expansion) to E x V (chaos), calculated using BLOSUM62-based TCRdist between CDR3 peptides within each V-J. Welch's t-statistics and random forest reduced fewer than 600 V-J features to 13, which were used in a naive Bayes classifier (R e1071). Thyroid-blood repertoire similarity was quantified with the Morisita-Horn index. In TCRdb, the public reads were trimmed at Q25 with fastp and aligned with MiXCR, with productive beta chains retained. Here each entry gathers all rows of one CDR3 protein and keeps the most common genes and DNA. TCRdb, not the original authors, processed these V and J calls. The sample table contains more than 500,000 distinct CDR3 sequences; only one count was recorded for 46% of them. The ten largest clonotypes hold 44% of the sample.

In its sample, this clonotype was seen many times. Its antigen remains undetermined. No base qualities exist here, and no much larger clone lies one base off it. The sequence was obtained from an adult woman with Graves' disease, either hyperthyroidism or ophthalmopathy (not recorded which). The sequenced material came from peripheral blood or thyroid tissue (not recorded which).

The CDR3 in this case is CATSEPGTSGRAGETQYF. The sequenced DNA is TGTGCCACCAGTGAACCGGGGACTAGCGGGAGGGCCGGAGAGACCCAGTACTTC. The chain joins TRBV24-1 to TRBJ2-5; 16 nucleotides in the junction match TRBD2. V lost 4 bases and J lost 4 bases, and the count of bases not matched to a germline gene is 8. CDR1 is given as KGHDR and CDR2 as SFDVKD, both from the germline V gene. The CDR3 starts with the cysteine, ends with the phenylalanine, and has 18 residues. Of the read, only the CDR3 DNA is kept; its 54 bases are in frame from base 1.